The 22 T cell receptor beta chains in this list originate from one sample, sequenced in a study of shared clonotypes between healthy human individuals. Profiled with immunoSEQ multiplex PCR; TCRdb holds only in-frame clones, not every one. The table shows a few million clones, with approximately 94% occurring only once. Sample: naive CD4+ T cells sorted from blood. Subset in this sample: CD45RA+ positively selected. The receptors shown here come from a man aged 18-30 years in good health.

CDR3 in amino acids: CASSLFGTGNLAEQFF. For the CDR3, the DNA is TGTGCCAGCAGCTTATTCGGGACAGGGAACCTGGCTGAGCAGTTCTTC. V usage is TRBV7-2 and J usage is TRBJ2-1; 9 bases are a match to TRBD1. Trimming cost V 2 bases and J 9 bases; bases outside gene matches: 11. This CDR3 has 16 residues. Germline V gene data show CDR1 as SGHTA and CDR2 as FQGNSA.

This sequence joins TRBV18 and TRBJ1-4; D remains unclear. The CDR3 runs 13 residues. Deletions cut 1 base from V and 7 bases from J, with 7 bases between. Germline assignment: CDR1 KGHSH and CDR2 LQKENI. This CDR3 reads CASSPLPREKLFF. In DNA, the CDR3 is TGTGCCAGCTCACCACTCCCCCGTGAAAAACTGTTTTTT.

Concerning this clone itself: This sample includes further DNA sequences coding for the same CDR3. V and J are TRBV18 and TRBJ2-7; 10 bases map to TRBD2. With V trimmed by 3 bases and J by 0 bases, 2 bases remained unmatched. The germline CDR1 and CDR2 sequences are KGHSH and LQKENI. The CDR3 runs 15 residues. The CDR3 bases are TGTGCCAGCTCACCCACTAGCGGGACCTCCTACGAGCAGTACTTC. Protein: CASSPTSGTSYEQYF.

This sequence joins TRBV18 and TRBJ1-1; no clear D gene. The V end lost 5 bases, the J end lost 2 bases, and 9 bases lay between the germline ends. Germline V gene lookup returns CDR1 KGHSH and CDR2 LQKENI. The CDR3 covers 13 residues. CDR3 amino acids: CASSEGENTEAFF. CDR3 in DNA: TGTGCCAGCTCAGAAGGAGAAAACACTGAAGCTTTCTTT. The full variable domain, completed using reference TRBV18 and TRBJ1-1, is NAGVMQNPRHLVRRRGQEARLRCSPMKGHSHVYWYRQLPEEGLKFMVYLQKENIIDESGMPKERFSAEFPKEGPSILRIQQVVRGDSAAYFCASSEGENTEAFFGQGTRLTVV.

This chain links TRBV6-5 with TRBJ1-6; no reliable D call. Germline CDR1 and CDR2: MNHEY and SVGAGI. V lost 5 bases to trimming and J lost 4 bases, with 9 bases between them. The CDR3 is made up of 14 amino acids. The CDR3 here is CASSDQQYNSPLHF. CDR3 nucleotide sequence: TGTGCCAGCAGTGATCAGCAGTATAATTCACCCCTCCACTTT.

The CDR3, as DNA: TGTGCCAGCGGTAGCGGGGGGAAATACGAGCAGTACTTC. It codes for CASGSGGKYEQYF. The gene calls are TRBV28 and TRBJ2-7; 10 bases map to TRBD2. The germline CDR1 and CDR2 sequences are MDHEN and SYDVKM. J was trimmed by 4 bases and V by 8 bases; bases with no gene match: 5. The CDR3 extends over 13 amino acids.

The rearrangement uses TRBV7-2 and TRBJ2-7; 8 nucleotides align to TRBD2. This CDR3 contains 17 residues. V trimming: 4 bases; J trimming: 1 base; junction bases outside the gene matches: 12. Germline V gives CDR1 SGHTA, CDR2 FQGNSA. CDR3 region: CASSYGWAGRASYEQYF. CDR3 nucleotide sequence: TGTGCCAGCAGCTACGGTTGGGCCGGGAGGGCTTCCTACGAGCAGTACTTC.

As for this clone: The same CDR3 arises from other DNA sequences in this sample as well. The chain couples TRBV9 to TRBJ2-3; D remains unclear. CDR1 is SGDLS, CDR2 YYNGEE, per germline. This CDR3 has 13 amino acids. Trimming pared 0 bases from V and 4 bases from J, leaving 6 bases between. CDR3 loop: CASSVADSDTQYF. CDR3 in DNA: TGTGCCAGCAGCGTAGCTGATTCAGATACGCAGTATTTT.

The chain recombines TRBV7-9 with TRBJ1-2; D is unresolved. The ends were cut back, 5 bases at V and 2 bases at J, with 12 bases in the middle. The CDR3 sequence is 14 residues long. The V gene's germline CDR1 is SEHNR and CDR2 FQNEAQ (reference sequence). CDR3 in DNA: TGTGCCAGCAGCCTTACAGCGAACAACTATGGCTACACCTTC. Translation: CASSLTANNYGYTF.

Details on this clone: The sample contains more than one DNA sequence encoding this CDR3. This chain uses TRBV28 with TRBJ1-3; D is possibly TRBD1 (5 bases). This CDR3 spans 14 amino acids. V dropped 4 bases and J dropped 4 bases, with 11 bases sitting between them. Germline assignment: CDR1 MDHEN and CDR2 SYDVKM. CDR3 protein: CASSSTVSGNTIYF. The CDR3 coding sequence is TGTGCCAGCAGTTCGACAGTTTCCGGAAACACCATATATTTT.

In this sample, this clone turned up once. The chain uses TRBV10-2 and TRBJ2-7; D is unclear. V lost 5 bases, J lost 2 bases, and 22 bases lay in between. Germline CDR1 is WSHSY and CDR2 is SAAADI. The CDR3 is 17 amino acids. The chain's CDR3 is CASSWYGGLISPYEQYF. The DNA for the CDR3 is TGCGCCAGCAGTTGGTATGGTGGGTTGATATCGCCCTACGAGCAGTACTTC.

The J gene is TRBJ1-5, the V gene TRBV19, with 9 nucleotides matching TRBD1. V was clipped by 2 bases and J by 6 bases; unmatched bases: 5. The germline CDR1 and CDR2 sequences are LNHDA and SQIVND (reference sequence). The CDR3 contains 15 residues. CDR3 region: CASSIPQGAGQPQHF. DNA of the CDR3: TGTGCCAGTAGTATACCACAGGGGGCAGGTCAGCCCCAGCATTTT.

The chain joins TRBV7-2 to TRBJ2-1; 9 bases are a match to TRBD2. The CDR3 sequence is 14 residues long. V trimming: 6 bases; J trimming: 6 bases; junction bases outside the gene matches: 6. The germline CDR1 and CDR2 sequences are SGHTA and FQGNSA. The CDR3 here is CASRRAREGNEQFF. In DNA, the CDR3 is TGTGCCAGCAGACGCGCGCGGGAGGGCAATGAGCAGTTCTTC.

V is TRBV5-6 and J is TRBJ2-1; D is ambiguous. Between the trimmed V and J ends, which lost 4 bases and 10 bases, there was a span of 15 bases. This CDR3 has 13 residues. Germline CDR1 and CDR2: SGHDT and YYEEEE. The CDR3 region has the DNA TGTGCCAGCAGCGCGCTTAACGGATACGAGCAGTTCTTC. This translates into CASSALNGYEQFF.

This clone was recorded once. This chain uses TRBV2 with TRBJ1-6, with 11 positions matching TRBD1. V was clipped by 9 bases and J by 9 bases; unmatched bases: 7. The CDR3 extends over 14 amino acids. CDR1 and CDR2 (germline): SNHLY, FYNNEI. DNA of the CDR3: TGTGCCAGTCGGGGACAGGGGGACTTTTCACCCCTCCACTTT. Translated, it gives CASRGQGDFSPLHF.

The chain couples TRBV10-2 to TRBJ1-3, with unresolved D. The CDR3 has 14 residues. The germline gives CDR1 WSHSY, CDR2 SAAADI. V lost 3 bases, J lost 3 bases, and 9 bases lay in between. The CDR3 loop reads CASSDWSLGNTIYF. CDR3 nucleotide sequence: TGCGCCAGCAGTGATTGGTCCCTTGGAAACACCATATATTTT.

V is TRBV15 and J is TRBJ2-1; 9 bases map to TRBD2. Germline V CDR1 and CDR2: LNHNV, YYDKDF (reference sequence). This CDR3 is built from 17 residues. The ends lost 3 bases at V and 3 bases at J; junction bases unmatched: 9. The DNA of the CDR3 is TGTGCCACCAGCAGCCGGGGTAGCGGGAGCCTCTACAATGAGCAGTTCTTC. It specifies CATSSRGSGSLYNEQFF.

The chain employs TRBV30 and TRBJ2-1; a possible D gene is TRBD1 (6 bases). This CDR3 has 14 amino acids. V was cut by 2 bases and J by 3 bases, with 11 bases left in between. CDR1 is GTSNPN, CDR2 SVGIG, per germline (reference sequence). CDR3 DNA sequence: TGTGCCTGGAGTTCAAGACAGGTCTACAATGAGCAGTTCTTC. Translating gives CAWSSRQVYNEQFF.

This clone was seen just once. CDR3 DNA sequence: TGTGCCAGCAGCTTAGGGTCAGCCGCCTATGGCTACACCTTC. Translation gives CASSLGSAAYGYTF. This chain connects TRBV7-8 to TRBJ1-2, with D unclear. Germline V gives CDR1 SGHVS, CDR2 FQNEAQ. The CDR3 covers 14 residues. V lost 1 base, J lost 4 bases, and 10 bases lay in between.

A note on this clone: The identical CDR3 is also encoded by other nucleotide sequences in the sample. This sequence joins TRBV28 and TRBJ2-7, with TRBD1 matching 7 bases. Per the germline V gene, CDR1 is MDHEN and CDR2 is SYDVKM. The CDR3 length is 13 residues. The junction had 3 bases not matched to a gene; V was cut back by 5 bases and J by 2 bases. CDR3 DNA sequence: TGTGCCAGCAGTCCGGGACAGCCCTACGAGCAGTACTTC. It specifies CASSPGQPYEQYF. Full variable domain (rest looked up from reference TRBV28 and TRBJ2-7): DVKVTQSSRYLVKRTGEKVFLECVQDMDHENMFWYRQDPGLGLRLIYFSYDVKMKEKGDIPEGYSVSREKKERFSLILESASTNQTSMYLCASSPGQPYEQYFGPGTRLTVT.

The chain is built from TRBV27 and TRBJ1-5; 7 bases fit TRBD1. The CDR3 contains 16 residues. Trimming at V came to 9 bases and at J to 2 bases, leaving 13 bases not matched to a gene. The V gene's germline CDR1 is MNHEY and CDR2 SMNVEV (reference sequence). The DNA for the CDR3 is TGTGCCAGTAGTCTCCAACAGGGGATTGGCAATCAGCCCCAGCATTTT. Translating gives CASSLQQGIGNQPQHF.

A single count supports this clone. J is TRBJ2-6 and V is TRBV7-9, with a possible D match to TRBD1 (6 bases). CDR1 and CDR2 from the germline V gene are SEHNR and FQNEAQ (reference sequence). Trimming removed 6 bases at V and 6 bases at J, with 15 bases between. The CDR3 extends over 15 amino acids. The chain's CDR3 is CASSFTGTSANVLTF. In DNA form, the CDR3 reads TGTGCCAGCAGTTTCACCGGGACATCGGCCAACGTCCTGACTTTC. Looking up the rest from reference TRBV7-9 and TRBJ2-6 gives the full variable domain: DTGVSQNPRHKITKRGQNVTFRCDPISEHNRLYWYRQTLGQGPEFLTYFQNEAQLEKSRLLSDRFSAERPKGSFSTLEIQRTEQGDSAMYLCASSFTGTSANVLTFGAGSRLTVL.